The clone carrying this TCR beta chain was seen ten or more times. What it binds is not known. Individually, cDNA molecules had unique molecular identifiers attached to them. TCRdb reprocessed the 5' RACE reads with MiXCR, giving one entry per CDR3 protein. The sample has about 80,000 distinct CDR3 sequences, roughly 12% seen once. This sample stems from a study of early T cells in non-severe SARS-CoV-2 infection. The wider study: Unpaired chains resulted from sequencing bulk RNA of unsorted whole blood. General study points: Missing private and CD4 specificities, VDJdb matching favored anti-spike CD8 responses.

The sequenced sample was whole blood. The receptor was derived from an adult who was a healthcare worker with PCR-confirmed SARS-CoV-2 infection or an uninfected control (not recorded which).

CDR3 amino acids: CASSLVNGSYNEQFF. For the CDR3, the DNA is TGTGCCAGCAGCTTAGTGAACGGCTCCTACAATGAGCAGTTCTTC. The chain has TRBV7-9 and TRBJ2-1; D not certain. CDR1 and CDR2 from the germline V gene are SEHNR and FQNEAQ (reference sequence). The CDR3 is 15 residues long. V was pared by 1 base and J by 0 bases, with 7 bases between.